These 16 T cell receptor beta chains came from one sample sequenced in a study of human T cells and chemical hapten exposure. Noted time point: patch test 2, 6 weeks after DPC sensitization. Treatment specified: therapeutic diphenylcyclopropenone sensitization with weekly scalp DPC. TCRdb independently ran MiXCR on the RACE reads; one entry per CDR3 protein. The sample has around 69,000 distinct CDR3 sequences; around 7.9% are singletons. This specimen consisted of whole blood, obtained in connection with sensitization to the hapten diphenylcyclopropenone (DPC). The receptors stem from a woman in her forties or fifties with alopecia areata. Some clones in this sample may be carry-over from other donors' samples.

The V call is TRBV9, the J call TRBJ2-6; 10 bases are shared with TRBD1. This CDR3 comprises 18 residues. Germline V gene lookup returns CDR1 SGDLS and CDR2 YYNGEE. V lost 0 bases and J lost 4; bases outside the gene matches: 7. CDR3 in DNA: TGTGCCAGCAGCGTAGCGGGGACAGGGGTCGTCGGGGCCAACGTCCTGACTTTC. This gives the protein CASSVAGTGVVGANVLTF.

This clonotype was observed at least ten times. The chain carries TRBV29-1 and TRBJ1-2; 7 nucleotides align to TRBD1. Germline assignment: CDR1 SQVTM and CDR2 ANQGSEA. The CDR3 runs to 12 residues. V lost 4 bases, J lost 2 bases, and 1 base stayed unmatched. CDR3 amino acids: CSVGGQNYGYTF. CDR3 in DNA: TGCAGCGTTGGGGGACAGAACTATGGCTACACCTTC. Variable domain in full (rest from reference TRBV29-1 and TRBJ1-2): SAVISQKPSRDICQRGTSLTIQCQVDSQVTMMFWYRQQPGQSLTLIATANQGSEATYESGFVIDKFPISRPNLTFSTLTVSNMSPEDSSIYLCSVGGQNYGYTFGSGTRLTVV.

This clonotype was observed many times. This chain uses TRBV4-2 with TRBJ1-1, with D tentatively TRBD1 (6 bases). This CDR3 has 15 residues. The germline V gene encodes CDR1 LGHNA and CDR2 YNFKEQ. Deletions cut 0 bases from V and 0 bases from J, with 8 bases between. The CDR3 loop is CASSQEGQLNTEAFF. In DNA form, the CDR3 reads TGTGCCAGCAGCCAAGAAGGACAGCTGAACACTGAAGCTTTCTTT.

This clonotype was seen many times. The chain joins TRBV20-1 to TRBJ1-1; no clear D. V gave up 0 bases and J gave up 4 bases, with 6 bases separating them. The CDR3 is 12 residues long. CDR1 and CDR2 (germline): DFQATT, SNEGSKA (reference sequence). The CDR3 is CSARDEGTEAFF. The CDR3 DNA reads TGCAGTGCTAGAGATGAAGGCACTGAAGCTTTCTTT.

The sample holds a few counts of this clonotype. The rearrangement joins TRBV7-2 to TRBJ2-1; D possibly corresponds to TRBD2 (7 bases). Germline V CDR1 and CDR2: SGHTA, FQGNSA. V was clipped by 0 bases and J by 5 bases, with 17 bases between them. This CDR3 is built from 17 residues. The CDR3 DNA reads TGTGCCAGCAGCTTAGCCCGGGGGCTAGCGGTTGACAATGAGCAGTTCTTC. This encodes CASSLARGLAVDNEQFF.

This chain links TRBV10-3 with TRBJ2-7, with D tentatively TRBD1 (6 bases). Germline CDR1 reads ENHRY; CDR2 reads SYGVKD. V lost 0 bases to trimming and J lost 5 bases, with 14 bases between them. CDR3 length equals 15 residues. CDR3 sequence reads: CAISESAGEIHEQYF. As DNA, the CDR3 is TGTGCCATCAGTGAGTCAGCAGGGGAAATCCACGAGCAGTACTTC.

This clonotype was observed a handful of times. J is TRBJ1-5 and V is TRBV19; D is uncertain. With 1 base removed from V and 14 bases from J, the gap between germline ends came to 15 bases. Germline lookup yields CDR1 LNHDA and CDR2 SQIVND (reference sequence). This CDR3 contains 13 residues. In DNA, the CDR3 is TGTGCCAGTAGTATAGGGTCGTGGGAACGGGAGCATTTT. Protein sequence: CASSIGSWEREHF.

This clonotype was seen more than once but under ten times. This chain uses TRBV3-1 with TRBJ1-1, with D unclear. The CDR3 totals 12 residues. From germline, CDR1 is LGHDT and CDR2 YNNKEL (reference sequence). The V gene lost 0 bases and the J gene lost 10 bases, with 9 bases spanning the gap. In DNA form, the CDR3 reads TGTGCCAGCAGCCAAGACACGATCCCAGCTTTCTTT. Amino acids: CASSQDTIPAFF.

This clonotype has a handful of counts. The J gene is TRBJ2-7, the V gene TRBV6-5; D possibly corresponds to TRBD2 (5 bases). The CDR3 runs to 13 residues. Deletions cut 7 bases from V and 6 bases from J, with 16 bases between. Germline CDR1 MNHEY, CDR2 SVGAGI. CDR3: CASNQDGNSEQYF. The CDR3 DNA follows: TGTGCCAGCAATCAGGACGGGAACAGCGAGCAGTACTTC.

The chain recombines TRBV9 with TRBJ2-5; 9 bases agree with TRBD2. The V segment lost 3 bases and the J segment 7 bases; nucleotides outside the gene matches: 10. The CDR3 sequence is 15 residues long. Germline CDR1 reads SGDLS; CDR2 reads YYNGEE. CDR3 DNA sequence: TGTGCCAGCAGCGCCCCCGGGACTAGCATTGGGACCCAGTACTTC. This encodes CASSAPGTSIGTQYF.

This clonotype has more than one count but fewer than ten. CDR3 sequence: CASSSGGTANTEAFF. CDR3 nucleotide sequence: TGCGCCAGCAGCTCTGGAGGGACGGCGAACACTGAAGCTTTCTTT. The chain employs TRBV5-1 and TRBJ1-1; TRBD1 is a possible D gene (5 bases). Per germline, CDR1 SGHRS and CDR2 YFSETQ. V lost 3 bases to trimming and J lost 1 base, with 13 bases between them. The CDR3 length is 15 residues.

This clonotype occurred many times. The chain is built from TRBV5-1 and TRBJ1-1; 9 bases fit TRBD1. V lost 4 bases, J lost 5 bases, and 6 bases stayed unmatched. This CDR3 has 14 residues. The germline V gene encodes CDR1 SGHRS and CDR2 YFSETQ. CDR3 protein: CASSQGQGATEAFF. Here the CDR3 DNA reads TGCGCCAGCAGCCAGGGACAGGGAGCGACTGAAGCTTTCTTT.

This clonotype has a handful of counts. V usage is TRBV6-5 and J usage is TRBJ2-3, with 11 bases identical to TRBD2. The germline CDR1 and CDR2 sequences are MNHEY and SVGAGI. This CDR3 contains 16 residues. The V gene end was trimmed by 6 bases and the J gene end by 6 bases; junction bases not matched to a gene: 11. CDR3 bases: TGTGCCAGCAGATACAGTCTAGCGGGGGGAGGGGATACGCAGTATTTT. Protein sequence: CASRYSLAGGGDTQYF.

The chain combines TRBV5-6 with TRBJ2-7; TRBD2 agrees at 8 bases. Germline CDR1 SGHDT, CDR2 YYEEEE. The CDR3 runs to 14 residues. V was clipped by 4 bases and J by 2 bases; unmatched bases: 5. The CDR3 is CASSPGLGAYEQYF. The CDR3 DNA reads TGTGCCAGCAGCCCGGGACTAGGCGCCTACGAGCAGTACTTC.

The CDR3 reads CASSARQATNEKLFF. In DNA, the CDR3 is TGTGCCAGCAGTGCCCGACAAGCAACTAATGAAAAACTGTTTTTT. The J gene is TRBJ1-4, the V gene TRBV12-3 or TRBV12-4, with D unresolved. CDR3 length equals 15 residues. The ends were cut back, 5 bases at V and 0 bases at J, with 10 bases in the middle.

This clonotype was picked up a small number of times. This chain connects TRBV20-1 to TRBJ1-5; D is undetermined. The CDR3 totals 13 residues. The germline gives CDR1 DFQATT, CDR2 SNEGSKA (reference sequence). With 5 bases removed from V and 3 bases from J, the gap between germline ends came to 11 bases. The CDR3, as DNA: TGCAGTGCTGTGGCAGAGCCCAATCAGCCCCAGCATTTT. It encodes CSAVAEPNQPQHF.